The T cell receptor (beta chain) under discussion was sequenced for a study of T cells after yellow fever vaccination. The study's findings and limits: Once the booster was given, most primary-vaccination clones reappeared, at about 97% for CD4 and over 70% for CD8. Abundant bulk-population clonotypes could contaminate the FACS-sorted repertoires.

Trimming took 3 bases from V and 6 from J; bases not matched to a gene: 7. Per the germline V gene, CDR1 is SGDLS and CDR2 is YYNGEE. This CDR3 contains 14 residues. A process of 5'RACE template switching, which added a universal primer site and UMIs, was used to make TCR cDNA. TCRdb ran MiXCR on the 5' RACE reads and lists one entry per CDR3 protein. Of more than 300,000 distinct CDR3 sequences listed, around 6.8% are singletons. This clonotype was found a few times. What it binds is not known. This sequence originates from a man aged 18 to 35 who received the YFV17D yellow fever vaccine. This sample comprised PBMCs, obtained 35 to 50 days after the first yellow fever vaccination. The chain carries TRBV9 and TRBJ2-7; 9 bases line up with TRBD1. CDR3 in DNA: TGTGCCAGCAGCGCGGGACAGGGAGAGGTCGAGCAGTACTTC. Protein product: CASSAGQGEVEQYF.